The present T cell receptor (beta chain) was sequenced within a study of blood T cell repertoires in COVID-19. Produced via immunoSEQ multiplex PCR; TCRdb's table is partial and in-frame only. Altogether 150,000 to 200,000 clones are present, 88% being singletons, with the ten largest covering 9% to 10%. This CDR3 spans 13 amino acids. Trimming removed 4 bases at V and 0 bases at J, with 6 bases between. Germline assignment: CDR1 SQVTM and CDR2 ANQGSEA. This chain links TRBV29-1 with TRBJ1-4; D not resolved. The sequenced sample consisted of PBMCs or T cells enriched from blood (not recorded which). The TCR comes from a woman between 18 and 30 years old who had recovered from COVID-19. The CDR3 here is CSVGETTNEKLFF. The DNA of the CDR3 is TGCAGCGTTGGGGAGACAACTAATGAAAAACTGTTTTTT.